This is a list of T cell receptor beta chains from one sample in a study of graft-versus-host responses after intestinal transplantation. The assay was immunoSEQ multiplex PCR, and TCRdb's table has in-frame clones only and misses some. The repertoire includes around 4,600 clones, 20% to 30% of them detected once, and approximately 4.7% sits in the top ten. Source: alloreactive CD4+ T cells from a mixed lymphocyte reaction culture, taken before intestinal transplant. Receptors were obtained from a human patient who received an intestinal transplant. The CDR3 runs from the conserved cysteine through the conserved F or W. A D gene is named only where the DNA matches it firmly. A row's size may be missing; if present it is once, few, many or a size class.

V gene	D gene	J gene	clone size	CDR3 DNA	CDR3 protein
TRBV28	TRBD1	TRBJ2-3	-	TGTGCCAGCAGCTCCCTCTCGGACAGGGGGCCAGATACGCAGTATTTT	CASSSLSDRGPDTQYF
TRBV13	TRBD1	TRBJ2-6	few	TGTGCCAGCAGCTTAGCTGGCCGGGGTAGGGACAGTACGCCGGGTGGGGCCAACGTCCTGACTTTC	CASSLAGRGRDSTPGGANVLTF
TRBV5-1	TRBD1	TRBJ1-2	few	TGCGCCAGCTCGCATCAGGGGGCTCGATATGGCTACACCTTC	CASSHQGARYGYTF
TRBV5-4	TRBD1	TRBJ1-2	medium-sized	TGTGCCAGCAGCTTGCAGGGGGCTAACTATGGCTACACCTTC	CASSLQGANYGYTF
TRBV18	-	TRBJ2-1	-	TGTGCCAGCTCACCCCTGGCCCACAATGAGCAGTTCTTC	CASSPLAHNEQFF
TRBV10-3	TRBD1	TRBJ2-1	medium-sized	TGTGCCATTGCCGGGACAGGGGCCGTCCGGGAGCAGTTCTTC	CAIAGTGAVREQFF
TRBV6-1	-	TRBJ1-2	-	TGTGCCAGCACCCATAACTATGGCTACACCTTC	CASTHNYGYTF
TRBV29-1	TRBD2	TRBJ2-7	-	TGCAGCGCACGACCTAGCGGCTCCTACGAGCAGTACTTC	CSARPSGSYEQYF
TRBV5-1	TRBD2	TRBJ2-1	few	TGCGCCAGCAGCTTGGGACAAGCTACTAGCGGGAGGGCCGGAGAGCAGTTCTTC	CASSLGQATSGRAGEQFF
TRBV27	TRBD1	TRBJ2-5	-	TGTGCCAGCAGTTTTAGGGGGCGCGAGACCCAGTACTTC	CASSFRGRETQYF
TRBV2	-	TRBJ2-5	-	TGTGCCAGCACGGTACAGGGCATACAAGAGACCCAGTACTTC	CASTVQGIQETQYF
TRBV10-3	-	TRBJ2-2	medium-sized	TGTGCCATCAGTGAGTCTTCCAGGGTGGGGACCGGGGAGCTGTTTTTT	CAISESSRVGTGELFF